The 2 T cell receptor beta chains in this list originate from one sample, sequenced in a study of T cell changes during pregnancy in multiple sclerosis. Repertoires were generated with immunoSEQ multiplex PCR, while TCRdb's copy carries only in-frame clones and drops some. The table records tens of thousands of clones, roughly 93% of them present only once. The source was peripheral blood, collected in the second trimester of pregnancy. The receptor set was obtained from a female donor with multiple sclerosis, enrolled in a pregnancy study.

This chain connects TRBV6-5 to TRBJ2-6; D remains ambiguous. This CDR3 spans 14 amino acids. Germline values: CDR1 MNHEY, CDR2 SVGAGI. Trimming removed 5 bases at V and 2 bases at J, with 7 bases between. For the CDR3, the DNA is TGTGCCAGCAGTACAGCCCCTGGGGCCAACGTCCTGACTTTC. It yields the protein CASSTAPGANVLTF.

The rearrangement links TRBV5-8 to TRBJ2-4; tentatively, D is TRBD2 (5 bases). V was shortened by 4 bases and J by 6 bases, with 17 bases between the two germline ends. CDR3 length: 15 amino acids. Germline V gene data show CDR1 as SGHTS and CDR2 as YDEGEE. The CDR3 DNA reads as TGTGCCAGCAGCCCCCGGACGGCCAGCGGAAACATTCAGTACTTC. Amino acid sequence: CASSPRTASGNIQYF. Combining the CDR3 with reference TRBV5-8 and TRBJ2-4 gives the whole variable domain EAGVTQSPTHLIKTRGQQATLRCSPISGHTSVYWYQQALGLGLQFLLWYDEGEERNRGNFPPRFSGRQFPNYSSELNVNALELEDSALYLCASSPRTASGNIQYFGAGTRLSVL.